This entry is about one T cell receptor beta chain. Its specificity is unknown. This record belongs to a study of CD4 T cells in relation to SARS-CoV-2 and coronaviruses. This table comes from immunoSEQ multiplex PCR, and its TCRdb copy is limited to in-frame clones, with some not included. The table has about 17,000 clones, about 81% seen once. CD4+ T cells from unexposed donors were obtained before the COVID-19 pandemic (2011-2018). The cells were cultured for approximately 10 days before CD4+ T cells were isolated. The CDR3 sequence is 16 residues long. V gave up 4 bases and J gave up 2 bases, with 16 bases separating them. Looked up from germline, CDR1 is LGHDT and CDR2 is YNNKEL (reference sequence).

V gene TRBV3-1 (or the pseudogene TRBV3-2) combines with J gene TRBJ2-3, with D perhaps matching TRBD1 (6 bases). The sequenced sample consisted of CD4+ T cells from PBMCs, cultured in vitro. The sequence was collected from a human donor in good health. This CDR3 reads CASSPEGGRATDTQYF. For the CDR3, the DNA is TGTGCCAGCAGCCCCGAAGGGGGTCGGGCCACAGATACGCAGTATTTT.